The rows below give T cell receptor beta chains drawn from one sample of a study of shared clonotypes between healthy human individuals. Clones were sequenced by immunoSEQ multiplex PCR, and TCRdb holds only the in-frame ones, with some missing. This table has about 600,000 clones, less than 97% appearing once. Sequencing was done on a sample of naive CD8+ T cells sorted from blood. These receptors came from a woman younger than 45 in good health. CDR3s leave out the opening cysteine and the closing phenylalanine or tryptophan. D genes are given only for firm matches.

D: NA; V: TRBV11-1; J: TRBJ2-6; CDR3: ASSAVANVLT
D: NA; V: TRBV19; J: TRBJ2-5; CDR3: AGSIPAAAETQY
D: TRBD1; V: TRBV29-1; J: TRBJ2-1; CDR3: SVDRAYNEQF
D: NA; V: TRBV27; J: TRBJ2-7; CDR3: ASSPQRRGYEQY
D: NA; V: TRBV7-7; J: TRBJ2-6; CDR3: ASSSPGPGGANVLT
D: NA; V: TRBV11-2; J: TRBJ2-7; CDR3: ASSLPEAYEQY
D: NA; V: TRBV9; J: TRBJ1-2; CDR3: ASSVEGVGDGYT
D: NA; V: TRBV27; J: TRBJ1-2; CDR3: ASSGVGPNLWGYT
D: NA; V: TRBV25-1; J: TRBJ2-5; CDR3: ASRPTQGVAASQETQY
D: NA; V: TRBV6-5; J: TRBJ2-1; CDR3: ASSYRVTGTHNEQF
D: TRBD2; V: TRBV5-6; J: TRBJ2-2; CDR3: ASSLGVAGNPGELF
D: TRBD1; V: TRBV7-8; J: TRBJ1-2; CDR3: ASSLPGTGYYGYT
D: NA; V: TRBV28; J: TRBJ2-5; CDR3: ASSEQTEERSLFQETQY
D: NA; V: TRBV4-1; J: TRBJ1-4; CDR3: ASSQDGEEKLF
D: NA; V: TRBV6-5; J: TRBJ2-7; CDR3: AISDRITYEQY
D: NA; V: TRBV5-4; J: TRBJ2-6; CDR3: ASSVGLVLSGANVLT
D: NA; V: TRBV28; J: TRBJ2-3; CDR3: ASFGVGSGAARDTQY
D: NA; V: TRBV28; J: TRBJ2-7; CDR3: ASSFSGGVYEQY
D: NA; V: TRBV4-1; J: TRBJ2-1; CDR3: ASSRSAEQF
D: NA; V: TRBV7-7; J: TRBJ2-1; CDR3: ASSLEVDNEQF
D: TRBD2; V: TRBV9; J: TRBJ2-1; CDR3: ASSPSSGGANEQF
D: NA; V: TRBV7-9; J: TRBJ1-5; CDR3: ASSWGEARPQH
D: NA; V: TRBV7-9; J: TRBJ1-2; CDR3: ASSLGAFAGTYGYT
D: TRBD1; V: TRBV10-1; J: TRBJ1-2; CDR3: ASTLRTGLYGYT
D: TRBD1; V: TRBV6-1; J: TRBJ2-7; CDR3: ASKEQGASYEQY
D: NA; V: TRBV5-6; J: TRBJ2-7; CDR3: ASSGLESSYEQY
D: NA; V: TRBV7-8; J: TRBJ1-1; CDR3: ASSLAGPGLNTEAF
D: NA; V: TRBV4-1; J: TRBJ2-7; CDR3: ASSQDWTATYEQY
D: NA; V: TRBV5-1; J: TRBJ2-3; CDR3: ASSSGLESTDTQY
D: NA; V: TRBV21-1; J: TRBJ2-1; CDR3: ASTTSGRANEQF
D: NA; V: TRBV5-1; J: TRBJ1-1; CDR3: ASSGPPTESTTNTEAF
D: NA; V: TRBV6-1; J: TRBJ1-1; CDR3: ASSDLTGPKAF
D: NA; V: TRBV28; J: TRBJ1-4; CDR3: ASSLSRPGKLF
D: TRBD2; V: TRBV7-9; J: TRBJ2-1; CDR3: ASSLIASGNEQF
D: NA; V: TRBV11-3; J: TRBJ2-1; CDR3: ASSLYPGNPSEEQF
D: NA; V: TRBV19; J: TRBJ1-4; CDR3: ASSHVEKVF
D: NA; V: TRBV28; J: TRBJ2-2; CDR3: ASPGPGDGELF
D: NA; V: TRBV21-1; J: TRBJ2-2; CDR3: ASSKVERACENTGELF
D: NA; V: TRBV9; J: TRBJ2-1; CDR3: ASSVSGSYEQF
D: NA; V: TRBV6-1; J: TRBJ2-7; CDR3: ASSEASPTTSYEQY
D: NA; V: TRBV19; J: TRBJ2-3; CDR3: ASSIFGTSTDTQY
D: NA; V: TRBV15; J: TRBJ1-1; CDR3: ATSRVAENTEAF
D: TRBD1; V: TRBV7-6; J: TRBJ1-1; CDR3: ASSEDRGTEAF
D: TRBD1; V: TRBV30; J: TRBJ1-2; CDR3: AWSGVRGGNYGYT
D: TRBD2; V: TRBV27; J: TRBJ2-7; CDR3: ASSPPRTSSEQY
D: TRBD1; V: TRBV2; J: TRBJ1-5; CDR3: ASRGRDRVTRQLNQPQH
D: TRBD1; V: TRBV28; J: TRBJ2-5; CDR3: ASTNQGAREETQY
D: TRBD1; V: TRBV6-1; J: TRBJ2-1; CDR3: ATGQGAYNEQF
D: NA; V: TRBV6-5; J: TRBJ2-1; CDR3: ASSLTGLEVNEQF
D: NA; V: TRBV28; J: TRBJ1-1; CDR3: ASSKGARTVNTEAF
D: TRBD2; V: TRBV2; J: TRBJ2-7; CDR3: ASSEASGTTTYEQY
D: TRBD2; V: TRBV4-1; J: TRBJ2-7; CDR3: ASSQLAGASEQY
D: TRBD1; V: TRBV29-1; J: TRBJ2-7; CDR3: SVKGPGGPSSYEQY
D: NA; V: TRBV5-6; J: TRBJ2-3; CDR3: ASSLSRRESTDTQY
D: NA; V: TRBV11-2; J: TRBJ2-1; CDR3: ASSVNAEPNNEQF
D: NA; V: TRBV29-1; J: TRBJ2-3; CDR3: SVEPPVGTDTQY
D: NA; V: TRBV7-9; J: TRBJ2-5; CDR3: ASSRGRETQY
D: NA; V: TRBV14; J: TRBJ1-4; CDR3: ASSQSDPGKLF